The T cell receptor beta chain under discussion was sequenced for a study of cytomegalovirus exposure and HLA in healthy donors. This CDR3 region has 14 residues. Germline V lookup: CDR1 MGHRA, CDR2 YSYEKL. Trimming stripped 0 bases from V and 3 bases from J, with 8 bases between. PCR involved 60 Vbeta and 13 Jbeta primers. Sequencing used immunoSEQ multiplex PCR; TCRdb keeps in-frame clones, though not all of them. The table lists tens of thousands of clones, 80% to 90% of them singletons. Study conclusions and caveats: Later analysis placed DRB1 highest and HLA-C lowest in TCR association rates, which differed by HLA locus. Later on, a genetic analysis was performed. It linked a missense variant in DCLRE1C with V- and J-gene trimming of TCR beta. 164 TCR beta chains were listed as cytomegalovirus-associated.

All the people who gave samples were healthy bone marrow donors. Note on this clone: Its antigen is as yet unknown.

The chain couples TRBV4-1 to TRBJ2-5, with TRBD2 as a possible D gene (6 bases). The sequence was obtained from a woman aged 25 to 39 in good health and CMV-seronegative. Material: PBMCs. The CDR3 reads CASSQEGGEETQYF. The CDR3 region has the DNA TGCGCCAGCAGCCAAGAAGGAGGGGAAGAGACCCAGTACTTC.